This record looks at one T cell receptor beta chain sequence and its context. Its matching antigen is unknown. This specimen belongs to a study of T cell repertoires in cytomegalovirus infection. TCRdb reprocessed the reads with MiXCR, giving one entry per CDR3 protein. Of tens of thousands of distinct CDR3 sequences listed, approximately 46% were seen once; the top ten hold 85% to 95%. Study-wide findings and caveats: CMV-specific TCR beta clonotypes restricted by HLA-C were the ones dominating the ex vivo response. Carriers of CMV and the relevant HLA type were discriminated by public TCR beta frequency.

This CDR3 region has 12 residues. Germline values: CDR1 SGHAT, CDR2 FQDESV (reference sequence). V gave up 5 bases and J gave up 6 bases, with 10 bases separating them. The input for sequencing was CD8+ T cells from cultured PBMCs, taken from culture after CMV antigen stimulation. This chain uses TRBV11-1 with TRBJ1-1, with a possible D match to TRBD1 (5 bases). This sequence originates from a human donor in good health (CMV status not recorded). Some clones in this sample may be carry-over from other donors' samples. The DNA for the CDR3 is TGTGCCAGCAGCGCGGGACGGGCTGAAGCTTTCTTT. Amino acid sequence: CASSAGRAEAFF.